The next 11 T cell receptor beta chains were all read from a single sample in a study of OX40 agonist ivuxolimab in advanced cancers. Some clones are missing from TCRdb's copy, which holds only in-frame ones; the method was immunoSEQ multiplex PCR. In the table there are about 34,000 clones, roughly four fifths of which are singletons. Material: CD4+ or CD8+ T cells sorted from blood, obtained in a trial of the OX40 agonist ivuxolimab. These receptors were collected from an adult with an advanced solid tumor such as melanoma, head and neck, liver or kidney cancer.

CDR3 bases: TGTGCCAGTAGTTTAAGTGAAAAACTGTTTTTT. This codes for CASSLSEKLFF. This chain links TRBV19 with TRBJ1-4; D gene unclear. The V end lost 5 bases, the J end lost 7 bases, and 5 bases lay between the germline ends. The germline V gene has CDR1 LNHDA and CDR2 SQIVND (reference sequence). The CDR3 is made up of 11 amino acids.

CDR3 amino acids: CASSYAANTGELFF. The CDR3 coding sequence is TGTGCCAGCAGTTACGCCGCGAACACCGGGGAGCTGTTTTTT. This chain joins TRBV6-5 and TRBJ2-2; D unresolved. V was shortened by 2 bases and J by 0 bases, with 4 bases between the two germline ends. This CDR3 has 14 residues. Germline V lookup: CDR1 MNHEY, CDR2 SVGAGI.

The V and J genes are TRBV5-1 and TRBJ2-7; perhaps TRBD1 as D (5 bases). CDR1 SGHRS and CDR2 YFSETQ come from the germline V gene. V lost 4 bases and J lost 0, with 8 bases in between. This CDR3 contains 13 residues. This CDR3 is CASSQDNSYEQYF. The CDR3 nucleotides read TGCGCCAGCAGCCAGGACAACTCCTACGAGCAGTACTTC.

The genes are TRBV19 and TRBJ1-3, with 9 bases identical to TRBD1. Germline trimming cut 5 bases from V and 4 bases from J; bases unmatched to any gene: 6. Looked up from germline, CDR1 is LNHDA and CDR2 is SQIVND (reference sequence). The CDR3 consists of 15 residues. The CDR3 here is CASSLRQGEGNTIYF. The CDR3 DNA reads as TGTGCCAGTAGTTTACGACAGGGGGAAGGAAACACCATATATTTT. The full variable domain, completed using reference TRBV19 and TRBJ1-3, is DGGITQSPKYLFRKEGQNVTLSCEQNLNHDAMYWYRQDPGQGLRLIYYSQIVNDFQKGDIAEGYSVSREKKESFPLTVTSAQKNPTAFYLCASSLRQGEGNTIYFGEGSWLTVV.

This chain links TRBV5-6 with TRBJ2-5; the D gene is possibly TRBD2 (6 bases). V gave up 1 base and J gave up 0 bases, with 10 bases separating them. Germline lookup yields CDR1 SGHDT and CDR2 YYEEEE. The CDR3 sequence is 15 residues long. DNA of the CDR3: TGTGCCAGCAGCTTGCTGCGGGGTAACCAAGAGACCCAGTACTTC. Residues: CASSLLRGNQETQYF.

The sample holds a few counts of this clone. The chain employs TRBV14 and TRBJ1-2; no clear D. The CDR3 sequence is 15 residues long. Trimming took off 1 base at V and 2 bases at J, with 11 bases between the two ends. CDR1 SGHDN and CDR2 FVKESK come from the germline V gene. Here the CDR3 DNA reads TGTGCCAGCAGCCAAGTGGCTAGGTGGAACTATGGCTACACCTTC. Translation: CASSQVARWNYGYTF.

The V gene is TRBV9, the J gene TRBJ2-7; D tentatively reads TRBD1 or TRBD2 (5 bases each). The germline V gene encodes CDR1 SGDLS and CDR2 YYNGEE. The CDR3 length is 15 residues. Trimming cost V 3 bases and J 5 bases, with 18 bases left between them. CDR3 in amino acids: CASSGDRDARHEQYF. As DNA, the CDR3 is TGTGCCAGCAGCGGAGACCGGGACGCCCGACACGAGCAGTACTTC.

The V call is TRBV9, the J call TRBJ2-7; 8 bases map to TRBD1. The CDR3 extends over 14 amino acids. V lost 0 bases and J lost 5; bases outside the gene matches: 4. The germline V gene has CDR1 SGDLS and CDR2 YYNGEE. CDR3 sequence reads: CASSVVDRDDEQYF. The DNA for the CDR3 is TGTGCCAGCAGCGTAGTGGACAGGGATGACGAGCAGTACTTC.

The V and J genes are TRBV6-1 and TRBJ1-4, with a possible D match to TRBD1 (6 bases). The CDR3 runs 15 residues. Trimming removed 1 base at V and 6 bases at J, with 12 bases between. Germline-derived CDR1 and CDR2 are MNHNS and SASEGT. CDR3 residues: CASSEENRVHEKLFF. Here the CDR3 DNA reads TGTGCCAGCAGTGAAGAAAACAGGGTTCATGAAAAACTGTTTTTT.

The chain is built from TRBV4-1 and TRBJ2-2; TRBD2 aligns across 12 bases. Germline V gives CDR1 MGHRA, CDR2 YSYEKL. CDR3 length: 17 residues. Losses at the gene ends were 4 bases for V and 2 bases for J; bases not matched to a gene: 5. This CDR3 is CASSLTSGGVNTGELFF. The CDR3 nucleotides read TGCGCCAGCAGCCTGACTAGCGGGGGTGTAAACACCGGGGAGCTGTTTTTT.

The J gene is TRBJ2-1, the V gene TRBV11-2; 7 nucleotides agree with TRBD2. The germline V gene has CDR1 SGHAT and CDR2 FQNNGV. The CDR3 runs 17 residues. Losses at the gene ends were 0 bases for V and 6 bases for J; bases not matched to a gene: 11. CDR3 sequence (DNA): TGTGCCAGCAGCTTAGATTTGCGGGGACTACCTCTCAATGAGCAGTTCTTC. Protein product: CASSLDLRGLPLNEQFF.